The T cell receptor (beta chain) under discussion was sequenced for a study of cytomegalovirus exposure and HLA in healthy donors (dated by TCRdb to 2016 to 2017). With respect to the entire study: According to an earlier analysis of a few hundred of the donors, 150 million to 200 million T cells yielded roughly 100 million unique TCR beta sequences and about 300 Gb of sequence data. To predict cytomegalovirus infection status, the study combined high-throughput TCR immunosequencing, statistical association of individual TCRs with disease status, and machine learning. Besides the first cohort of roughly 660 subjects, a separate validation cohort made up of over 95 different subjects was used. On average, around 240,000 unique TCR beta nucleotide sequences were sequenced per donor among more than 350 genotyped donors of the cohort, with roughly 18% of those sequences being non-productive. Genome-wide SNP genotypes for about three fifths of the roughly 670 donors were used in a later genetic analysis, which treated that subset as a discovery cohort. Alongside the repertoire data, information on donor age, sex, ethnicity and CMV serostatus was compiled. To decide whether each TCR beta V gene segment behaved as functional or pseudogenic, an earlier analysis of over 500 of the donors relied on high-throughput TCR beta sequencing. Rather than using new phenotypic data, the later analysis identified candidate immune exposures from TCR beta sequences and from how often those sequences occurred across donors. All discovery cohort repertoires had been generated on a single sequencing platform. The study was designed to test whether signatures of past pathogen exposure could be identified by cataloging public T cell receptors. Around 320 gigabases of sequencing data and tens of millions of unique TCR sequences were included in an early release covering about 700 HLA-typed donors. Class I and class II HLA loci were covered by the typing at four-digit resolution. The number of donors typed differed by locus, with roughly 620-630 for A, B, C, DRB1 and DQB1, more than 500 for DQA1, 600 to 610 for DPA1, and some 470 for DPB1. About 5 DR-DQ haplotypes were handled as single units for association and clustering, since linkage in the cohort was strong. The study used immunosequencing to profile the T cell repertoires of hundreds of subjects and linked those repertoires to cytomegalovirus serostatus. The genetic ancestry cluster associated with self-reported Caucasian donors included about 84% of the 398 genotyped donors. To study patterns of TCR occurrence, a later analysis re-analyzed previously published TCR beta repertoires from several hundred donors and added high-resolution HLA genotyping. General conclusions and limits of the study: It was suggested by the authors that the approach could potentially be generalized to other disease states and immunological phenotypes. A later analysis found that most CMV-associated TCR beta chains appeared HLA-restricted, with HLA associations seemingly driven largely by CMV exposure. Because counts were too low, 15 to 20 rarely observed V segments, including chromosome 9 orphons, were excluded from the earlier analysis of fewer than 650 of the donors. Some IMGT-functional V segments, including TRBV6-2 and TRBV6-3, could not be distinguished by the 87-base-pair reads and were therefore excluded. When HLA alleles, especially DR and DQ, strongly co-occurred, attributing TCR associations to individual alleles was difficult. Linkage disequilibrium might explain the correlated functional status among segregating V segments, but an unknown experimental factor could not be excluded. A further reported finding was that TCR beta sequences accurately predicted the HLA-A and HLA-B alleles for most subjects in the first cohort. In a later genetic analysis, fewer N-insertions in productive TCRs were reported among donors in an Asian-associated ancestry cluster than the roughly 700-donor mean. A total of 164 TCR beta chains were listed by the study as associated with cytomegalovirus. Presence/absence analyses assumed roughly uniform sequencing depth across donors, an assumption that may not hold. An association between a missense DCLRE1C variant and V-gene and J-gene trimming of TCR beta chains was found in a later genetic analysis and replicated in an independent cohort. The classifier was reported to diagnose cytomegalovirus status with high specificity and sensitivity in both the original and validation cohorts. Three of the identified cytomegalovirus-associated TCR beta chains were confirmed in vitro to be specific for cytomegalovirus antigens. Most TCR sequences were observed very rarely across donors, whereas some public TCRs were present in many individuals. An earlier analysis of around 600 of the donors showed that most TCR beta V segments appeared in productive rearrangements either about 90% or about 30% of the time, which broadly matched IMGT annotations. In a later analysis, several top co-occurrence clusters were reported to appear linked to parvovirus B19, influenza, CMV and Epstein-Barr virus. A group of highly shared sequence variants was considered likely to be a technical artifact of the sequencing pipeline. Because some donors lacked HLA typing at each locus, the association tests relied only on the typed subset. In a later analysis, HLA-associated TCR beta chains showed more clonal expansion and lower generation probabilities than non-associated chains that were equally common. For the cohort, immune exposure information was limited to CMV serostatus. In a later analysis, some 17,000 TCR beta sequences were associated with specific HLA alleles at a false discovery rate of 0.05. The cohort was sequenced for TCR beta chains only, and without alpha or paired-chain data the features that could be detected were limited. In a later analysis, TCR association rates were found to vary across HLA loci, with the most associated TCRs seen for DRB1 alleles and the fewest for HLA-C alleles.

In regard to this clone: Its antigen is currently not known. Within one base of it there is no much larger clone, and no base qualities were kept.

The cohort comprised 550 to 700 healthy bone marrow donors. Cohort members were all nominally healthy when sampled, although unrecorded immune exposures were likely present. The donor tested CMV seropositive and was one of the 289 seropositive cohort members. Each donor provided a peripheral blood sample, and peripheral blood mononuclear cells were used for TCR beta sequencing. The Qiagen DNeasy Blood Extraction Kit was used to extract genomic DNA from the blood cell samples. The library was obtained by the immunoSEQ multiplex PCR assay. The multiplex PCR relied on a mix of 60 forward primers for TCR Vbeta segments and 13 reverse primers for TCR Jbeta segments. The CDR3 region of rearranged TCR beta genes was amplified from genomic DNA by a multiplex PCR assay. Amplified TCR beta libraries were sequenced as 87-base-pair reads on the Illumina HiSeq System. In the paper's pipeline: A later analysis counted some 74 million unique TCR beta chains across the 670 or so repertoires, and roughly 11 million of these chains were shared by at least two donors. Raw reads were error-corrected and collapsed into unique sequences with a nearest-neighbor algorithm that merged closely related sequences to remove PCR and sequencing errors. CDR3 sequences were aligned to IMGT reference sequences to assign V, D and J gene segments. For a sequence to be retained, at least a six-nucleotide match to both a V gene segment and a J gene segment was required. A rearrangement was called productive if the CDR3 had no stop codons and remained in frame with V and J, and every other rearrangement was called non-productive. CDR3 was defined by IMGT convention, running from the second conserved V-encoded cysteine to the conserved J-encoded phenylalanine. The earlier analysis of 587 of the donors excluded any sequence lacking an unambiguous match to a single V gene segment. In an earlier analysis of about 590 of the donors, a V segment was called functional when productive rearrangements were above 56.7%, and segregating when the standard deviation between donors exceeded 5%. A statistical classification framework was developed to diagnose cytomegalovirus status using the catalog of TCR beta chain sequences. In a later analysis, TCR nucleotide sequences were compared against IMGT/GENE-DB human TR gene sequences so that V and J genes could be assigned. The TCRdist pipeline was used in a later analysis to assign CDR3 sequences and most-parsimonious VDJ recombination scenarios. In a later analysis, each TCR beta chain was defined by its CDR3 amino acid sequence together with its V-gene family, and reads without a unique V-gene family were excluded. In a later analysis, 450 to 600 highly shared, low-generation-probability nucleotide sequences were removed to address suspected cross-contamination and a sequencing artifact. In a later analysis, a clonal expansion index for each public chain was calculated from normalized within-repertoire ranks of inferred template counts. Generation probabilities in a later analysis came from a VDJ recombination model fitted to out-of-frame rearrangements, and those results were checked against IGoR. A later analysis scored TCR-TCR, TCR-HLA and TCR-CMV co-occurrence with hypergeometric tests, applying a repertoire-size bias correction to TCR pairs. A later analysis estimated false discovery rates by permuting HLA or CMV assignments 20 times. In a later analysis, co-occurring TCRs were grouped using DBSCAN, and TCRdist sequence similarity was added for clustering within HLA-allele-positive subsets. Repertoires with fewer than 30,000 or more than 120,000 public chains were left out of co-occurrence clustering, as were several repertoires with anomalous nucleotide sharing. In its TCRdb copy, this immuneACCESS table keeps in-frame sequences only and misses some clones. Where compared with another copy, unresolved V genes explain less than half of these, and the others have no known cause. V and J calls and clone size follow that table, whereas D and trimming were derived from the DNA. A total of roughly 100,000 clones appear in this sample, 65% to 80% of them only once. In total, the top ten clones hold around 6.4% of the sample.

CDR3 length: 14 amino acids, cysteine to phenylalanine. Only CDR3 DNA is held: 42 bases, read in frame from base 1. CDR1 and CDR2 are drawn from the germline V gene (reference sequence): PRHDT, FYEKMQ. The junction shows trimming of 5 bases on V and 5 bases on J, plus 13 bases between the germline ends. The sequencing input was PBMCs. The clonotype was recovered from a woman aged 50 to 60 in good health and CMV-seropositive. The rearrangement joined TRBV13 to TRBJ1-5; the D gene is perhaps TRBD1, from 5 matching bases. The bases are TGTGCCAGCAGCATGGGGGGTTCACATCAGCCCCAGCATTTT. The translation is CASSMGGSHQPQHF.